One sample yielded the 27 T cell receptor beta chains listed below, sequenced in a study of blood T cells in healthy people across ages. Sample-barcoded 5' priming and a J-beta primer mix drove a second PCR of 7 to 11 cycles. TCRdb reprocessed the 5' RACE reads via MiXCR and lists one record per CDR3 protein. Among 850,000 to 1,100,000 distinct CDR3 sequences, 35% to 40% were seen once, and the ten largest hold 10% to 15%. The sequencing input was blood. The receptors were gathered from a young man in good health.

The V and J genes are TRBV4-3 and TRBJ1-3; D is undetermined. The CDR3 length is 15 residues. Trimming stripped 0 bases from V and 0 bases from J, with 6 bases between. Looked up from germline, CDR1 is LGHNA and CDR2 is YSLEER. The CDR3 here is CASSQDSTSGNTIYF. In DNA, the CDR3 is TGCGCCAGCAGCCAAGATAGCACCTCTGGAAACACCATATATTTT.

This clonotype was observed once. A much larger clone differs from this one at a single base, so this may be a read error. This chain connects TRBV20-1 to TRBJ2-3; 9 nucleotides agree with TRBD2. This CDR3 comprises 15 residues. Germline loops: CDR1 DFQATT, CDR2 SNEGSKA (reference sequence). The CDR3, as DNA: TGCGGTGCTACCCCTAGCGGGGCGTCCACAGATACGCAGTATTTT. It codes for CGATPSGASTDTQYF.

This rearrangement joins TRBV12-3 or TRBV12-4 to TRBJ1-2; the D gene is possibly TRBD1 (6 bases). With 5 bases removed from V and 6 bases from J, the gap between germline ends came to 19 bases. This CDR3 contains 15 residues. The CDR3: CASSLTEQGSDGYTF. The CDR3 DNA reads TGTGCCAGCAGTCTAACCGAACAGGGTTCTGATGGCTACACCTTC.

This clonotype came up a few times. CDR3 in amino acids: CAISVTGPPTHTEAFF. The CDR3 DNA reads TGTGCCATCAGTGTCACCGGACCCCCAACTCACACTGAAGCTTTCTTT. The V call is TRBV10-3, the J call TRBJ1-1; D is unresolved. From germline, CDR1 is ENHRY and CDR2 SYGVKD. V was shortened by 4 bases and J by 3 bases, with 18 bases between the two germline ends. The CDR3 sequence is 16 residues long.

The chain carries TRBV2 and TRBJ1-5, with 7 bases aligning to TRBD1. The ends lost 6 bases at V and 0 bases at J; junction bases unmatched: 11. The germline V gene encodes CDR1 SNHLY and CDR2 FYNNEI. The CDR3 covers 17 residues. CDR3 in amino acids: CASSGTPGQYSNQPQHF. CDR3 nucleotide sequence: TGTGCCAGCAGCGGTACTCCGGGACAGTATAGCAATCAGCCCCAGCATTTT.

This sequence joins TRBV4-1 and TRBJ1-1; the D is unclear. Trimming removed 5 bases from V and 1 base from J, with 14 bases in between. CDR1 is MGHRA, CDR2 YSYEKL, per germline. The CDR3 extends over 15 amino acids. In nucleotides, the CDR3 is TGCGCCAGCAGCGCTGGACCCGGAGCGAACACTGAAGCTTTCTTT. This gives the protein CASSAGPGANTEAFF.

The chain carries TRBV6-5 and TRBJ2-7, with D maybe TRBD1 (6 bases). The V end lost 1 base, the J end lost 2 bases, and 9 bases lay between the germline ends. This CDR3 spans 14 amino acids. Per germline, CDR1 MNHEY and CDR2 SVGAGI. CDR3 DNA sequence: TGTGCCAGCAGTTACTACTGGGGGCCCTACGAGCAGTACTTC. This gives the protein CASSYYWGPYEQYF.

Of note for this clonotype: A much larger clone sits a single nucleotide away, making a read error possible. The chain couples TRBV14 to TRBJ2-7; TRBD2 is a possible D gene (5 bases). V lost 4 bases and J 10 bases, leaving 14 bases between the germline ends. CDR1 SGHDN and CDR2 FVKESK come from the germline V gene. The length of the CDR3 is 12 residues. The CDR3 DNA sequence: TGTGCCAGCAGCCCCTTCTCGGGGAGCCAGTACTTC. Amino acid sequence: CASSPFSGSQYF.

This clonotype occurred a few times. V usage is TRBV4-1 and J usage is TRBJ2-1, with 14 nucleotides matching TRBD2. This CDR3 contains 16 residues. Trimming cost V 0 bases and J 7 bases; bases outside gene matches: 2. The germline gives CDR1 MGHRA, CDR2 YSYEKL. Written as DNA, the CDR3 is TGCGCCAGCAGCCAAGAGGGACTAGCGGGGGAAAATGAGCAGTTCTTC. Protein product: CASSQEGLAGENEQFF.

In this sample, this clonotype turned up a few times. The V gene is TRBV29-1, the J gene TRBJ2-7, with 7 positions matching TRBD2. Trimming removed 5 bases from V and 0 bases from J; junction bases left unmatched: 10. The V gene's germline CDR1 is SQVTM and CDR2 ANQGSEA. The CDR3 is 15 amino acids. The CDR3 reads CSVLSPRGSSYEQYF. Here the CDR3 DNA reads TGCAGCGTTCTCTCCCCCCGCGGGAGCTCCTACGAGCAGTACTTC.

This clonotype was seen many times. The rearrangement links TRBV2 to TRBJ2-1; D remains unclear. The CDR3 runs 11 residues. CDR1 is SNHLY, CDR2 FYNNEI, per germline. V shed 6 bases and J shed 5 bases, with 5 bases lying between them. CDR3 sequence: CASSRDNEQFF. CDR3 nucleotide sequence: TGTGCCAGCAGCCGGGACAATGAGCAGTTCTTC.

This clonotype turned up a few times. The CDR3: CASSFNGGGSEAFF. CDR3 DNA: TGTGCCAGCAGCTTTAATGGAGGGGGCAGTGAAGCTTTCTTT. The J gene is TRBJ1-1, the V gene TRBV7-9; 7 nucleotides agree with TRBD1. CDR3 length equals 14 residues. Germline CDR1 SEHNR, CDR2 FQNEAQ (reference sequence). With V trimmed by 3 bases and J by 7 bases, 8 bases remained unmatched.

The chain employs TRBV7-2 and TRBJ1-5; 8 nucleotides align to TRBD1. This CDR3 is 14 amino acids long. Per the germline V gene, CDR1 is SGHTA and CDR2 is FQGNSA. With 5 bases clipped from V and 7 bases from J, the junction kept 7 bases outside the gene matches. As DNA, the CDR3 is TGTGCCAGCAGCCCAGGACAGGGAAAGCAGCCCCAGCATTTT. It codes for CASSPGQGKQPQHF.

This rearrangement joins TRBV29-1 to TRBJ2-2, with D perhaps assigned TRBD1 or TRBD2 (6 bases each). The V gene's germline CDR1 is SQVTM and CDR2 ANQGSEA. Trimming removed 6 bases at V and 5 bases at J, with 16 bases between. CDR3 length equals 14 residues. The CDR3 coding sequence is TGCAGCGTGTTTTTGGGGGGCTGGACCGGGGAGCTGTTTTTT. Its protein is CSVFLGGWTGELFF.

This clonotype occurred many times. The V call is TRBV5-6, the J call TRBJ2-3, with no clear D. V lost 3 bases and J 9 bases, leaving 14 bases between the germline ends. Germline-derived CDR1 and CDR2 are SGHDT and YYEEEE. The CDR3 runs 13 residues. CDR3 sequence reads: CASSSAGVGTQYF. The CDR3 DNA reads TGTGCCAGCAGCTCGGCAGGTGTCGGAACGCAGTATTTT.

This clonotype was detected many times. The chain joins TRBV15 to TRBJ2-3, with a tentative D call TRBD2 (5 bases). The CDR3 loop spans 12 amino acids. Per germline, CDR1 LNHNV and CDR2 YYDKDF (reference sequence). The CDR3 region is CATDSGTDTQYF. CDR3 bases: TGTGCTACGGACTCGGGGACAGATACGCAGTATTTT.

This clonotype was observed a few times. This chain's CDR3 is CSASERGSYGYTF. For the CDR3, the DNA is TGCAGTGCTAGTGAGAGGGGGAGCTATGGCTACACCTTC. The chain couples TRBV20-1 to TRBJ1-2, with a tentative D call TRBD1 (6 bases). The CDR3 consists of 13 residues. V dropped 3 bases and J dropped 4 bases, with 12 bases sitting between them. From germline, CDR1 is DFQATT and CDR2 SNEGSKA (reference sequence).

This clonotype was detected a few times. The chain combines TRBV4-1 with TRBJ2-1; D might be TRBD1 (6 bases). This CDR3 is 14 amino acids long. CDR1 is MGHRA and CDR2 is YSYEKL in the germline V gene. V was clipped by 4 bases and J by 4 bases, with 11 bases between them. The CDR3: CASSRDRGYNEQFF. The CDR3 DNA follows: TGCGCCAGCAGCCGGGATAGGGGGTACAATGAGCAGTTCTTC.

This chain connects TRBV13 to TRBJ2-1; 7 bases map to TRBD1. V dropped 2 bases and J dropped 7; count of bases not matched to a gene: 5. The V gene's germline CDR1 is PRHDT and CDR2 FYEKMQ (reference sequence). The CDR3 totals 14 residues. CDR3 protein: CASSLRGTANEQFF. The CDR3 DNA reads TGTGCCAGCAGCTTAAGGGGGACAGCTAATGAGCAGTTCTTC. The complete variable domain, with remaining parts taken from reference TRBV13 and TRBJ2-1, reads AAGVIQSPRHLIKEKRETATLKCYPIPRHDTVYWYQQGPGQDPQFLISFYEKMQSDKGSIPDRFSAQQFSDYHSELNMSSLELGDSALYFCASSLRGTANEQFFGPGTRLTVL.

The rearrangement links TRBV7-9 to TRBJ2-3; D gene unclear. Trimming took off 5 bases at V and 6 bases at J, with 12 bases between the two ends. Germline CDR1 SEHNR, CDR2 FQNEAQ (reference sequence). This CDR3 is 13 amino acids long. In DNA form, the CDR3 reads TGTGCCAGCAGCAACACAGCTCACGATACGCAGTATTTT. This translates into CASSNTAHDTQYF.

With regard to this clonotype: A read error may produce the germline difference seen at one junction end. The rearrangement joins TRBV12-3 or TRBV12-4 to TRBJ2-3; 8 nucleotides line up with TRBD2. The CDR3 has 13 amino acids. CDR3: CAGSGGSQDTQYF. The CDR3 nucleotides are TGTGCCGGCAGCGGGGGCTCTCAAGATACGCAGTATTTT.

V and J are TRBV20-1 and TRBJ2-3; D uncertain. CDR1 is DFQATT, CDR2 SNEGSKA, per germline (reference sequence). The CDR3 covers 14 residues. Trimming took 0 bases from V and 1 from J, leaving 8 bases between them. Here the CDR3 DNA reads TGCAGTGCTAGAGATCGTTATGGCACAGATACGCAGTATTTT. Translating gives CSARDRYGTDTQYF.

This clonotype was picked up a small number of times. The CDR3 sequence is CASSFVPGAGTEAFF. CDR3 DNA: TGTGCCAGCAGTTTCGTCCCAGGGGCTGGCACTGAAGCTTTCTTT. The J gene is TRBJ1-1, the V gene TRBV12-3 or TRBV12-4; D possibly corresponds to TRBD1 (6 bases). There are 15 residues in the CDR3. The V end was cut by 3 bases, the J end by 4 bases, with 15 bases between.

The chain couples TRBV30 to TRBJ2-7; D gene ambiguous. This CDR3 is 13 amino acids long. In germline, CDR1 is GTSNPN, CDR2 SVGIG (reference sequence). Trimming left V 1 base short and J 0 bases short, with 7 bases between. The CDR3 is CAWSARTSYEQYF. CDR3 nucleotides: TGTGCCTGGAGTGCCAGGACCTCCTACGAGCAGTACTTC. The full variable domain, rest sourced from reference TRBV30 and TRBJ2-7, is SQTIHQWPATLVQPVGSPLSLECTVEGTSNPNLYWYRQAAGRGLQLLFYSVGIGQISSEVPQNLSASRPQDRQFILSSKKLLLSDSGFYLCAWSARTSYEQYFGPGTRLTVT.

The chain uses TRBV25-1 and TRBJ1-2; D might be TRBD1 (6 bases). CDR1 and CDR2 from the germline V gene are MGHDK and SYGVNS. This CDR3 contains 15 residues. Trimming shortened V by 0 bases and J by 9 bases, and 17 bases separated the two germline ends. CDR3: CASSEYSQSTGRYTF. The CDR3 nucleotides read TGTGCCAGCAGTGAATATAGCCAATCTACAGGGCGCTACACCTTC.

This chain links TRBV5-1 with TRBJ2-7; maybe TRBD2 (6 bases). CDR3 length equals 14 residues. Trimming left V 0 bases short and J 7 bases short, with 14 bases between. CDR1 and CDR2 (germline): SGHRS, YFSETQ. The CDR3 region is CASSLGLGEDEQYF. DNA of the CDR3: TGCGCCAGCAGCTTGGGACTAGGTGAGGATGAGCAGTACTTC.

In DNA form, the CDR3 reads TGTGCCAGCAGTGACACTAGCGGGGGGCTAGATACGCAGTATTTT. The encoded protein is CASSDTSGGLDTQYF. This chain joins TRBV2 and TRBJ2-3, with 12 bases fitting TRBD2. With V trimmed by 3 bases and J by 5 bases, 3 bases remained unmatched. The CDR3 is 15 residues long. The germline gives CDR1 SNHLY, CDR2 FYNNEI.